This TCR beta chain was identified during a study of T cells in Graves' hyperthyroidism and ophthalmopathy. Across the study: Peripheral blood was obtained at initial diagnosis, preceding any treatment.

CDR3 length: 14 residues. V lost 2 bases and J 4 bases, leaving 11 bases between the germline ends. Germline V gene data show CDR1 as KGHSH and CDR2 as LQKENI. Patients having uncontrolled infection, another autoimmune disease, pregnancy or lactation were not included. The PBMCs were sourced from fresh peripheral blood (about 10 ml). In this sample, this clonotype turned up many times. The antigen is not known. Study-level results: Blood also held most thyroid clonotypes expanded beyond 0.001.

TCR beta CDR3 regions were amplified from RNA transcripts. HTBI primers were employed in a first-round RT-PCR of the TCR CDR3. Each CDR3 protein gets one entry after TCRdb re-called the multiplex PCR reads with MiXCR. The data contain more than 500,000 distinct CDR3 sequences, 14% of them singletons. The sequence was collected from a woman aged 40 to 50 with Graves' hyperthyroidism. V usage is TRBV18 and J usage is TRBJ1-1; D remains unclear. The sample taken for sequencing was blood. CDR3 protein: CASSPGDLGTEAFF. Here the CDR3 DNA reads TGTGCCAGCTCACCAGGGGATCTCGGCACTGAAGCTTTCTTT.